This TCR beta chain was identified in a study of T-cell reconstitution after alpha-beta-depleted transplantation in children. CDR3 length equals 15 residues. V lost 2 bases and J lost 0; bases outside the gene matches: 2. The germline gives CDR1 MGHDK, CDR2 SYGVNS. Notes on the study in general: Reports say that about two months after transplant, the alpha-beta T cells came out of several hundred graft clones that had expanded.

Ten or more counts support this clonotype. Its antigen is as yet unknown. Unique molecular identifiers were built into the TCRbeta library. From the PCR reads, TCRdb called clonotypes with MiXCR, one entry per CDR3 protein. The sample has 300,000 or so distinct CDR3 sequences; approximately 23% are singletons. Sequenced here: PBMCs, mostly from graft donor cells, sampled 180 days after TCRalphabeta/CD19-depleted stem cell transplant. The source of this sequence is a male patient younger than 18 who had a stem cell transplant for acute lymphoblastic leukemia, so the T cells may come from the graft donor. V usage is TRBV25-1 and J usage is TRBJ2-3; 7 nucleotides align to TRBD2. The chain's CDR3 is CASSERGGSTDTQYF. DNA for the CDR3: TGTGCCAGCAGTGAACGGGGAGGGAGCACAGATACGCAGTATTTT. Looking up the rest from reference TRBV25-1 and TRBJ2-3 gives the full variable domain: EADIYQTPRYLVIGTGKKITLECSQTMGHDKMYWYQQDPGMELHLIHYSYGVNSTEKGDLSSESTVSRIRTEHFPLTLESARPSHTSQYLCASSERGGSTDTQYFGPGTRLTVL.